This T cell receptor (beta chain) was identified during a study of blood T cell repertoires in COVID-19. V was clipped by 2 bases and J by 0 bases, with 8 bases between them. This CDR3 has 15 residues. Germline assignment: CDR1 MNHEY and CDR2 SMNVEV (reference sequence). This clone occurred once. Original processing notes: Reference gene primer amplification yielded estimated nucleated cell counts. Sequenced by immunoSEQ multiplex PCR; TCRdb stores in-frame clones only, minus some. V, J and clone size derive from that table, while D and trimming were established from the DNA sequence. The data show 200,000 to 250,000 clones, with approximately 84% seen just once and approximately 8.1% held by the top ten.

Sequencing was carried out using peripheral blood. The sequence derives from a woman aged 45-60 years with active or convalescent COVID-19. The chain has TRBV27 and TRBJ2-1, with D possibly matching TRBD2 (5 bases). CDR3 sequence reads: CASSLDYLSYNEQFF. The DNA for the CDR3 is TGTGCCAGCAGTTTAGACTACCTCTCCTACAATGAGCAGTTCTTC.